These T cell receptor beta chains were read from a single sample in a study of blood T cell repertoires in COVID-19. TCRdb's copy holds only in-frame clones and misses some; the assay was immunoSEQ multiplex PCR. The sample has some 260,000 clones, 80% to 90% seen once; the top ten hold over 4%. The sequenced sample consisted of PBMCs or T cells enriched from blood (not recorded which). The receptors originated from a young man with acute COVID-19. Each CDR3 is given with its conserved first and last residue. The D gene is left open where the match is weak. Size tells how often a clone was seen (once, few, many) or the class of an expanded clone, and some rows leave it out.

.,TRBJ1-5,TRBD1,TRBV6-5,16,CASSSPGQGDNQPQHF,TGTGCCAGCAGTTCTCCGGGACAGGGGGACAATCAGCCCCAGCATTTT
.,TRBJ1-1,TRBD1,TRBV28,16,CASSLSQGASNTEAFF,TGTGCCAGCAGTTTATCACAGGGGGCTTCGAACACTGAAGCTTTCTTT
.,TRBJ1-5,.,TRBV10-3,16,CAISDPTEYSNQPQHF,TGTGCCATCAGTGACCCGACGGAGTATAGCAATCAGCCCCAGCATTTT
.,TRBJ2-1,TRBD1,TRBV24-1,16,CATSDPGRGHHNEQFF,TGTGCCACCAGTGACCCCGGCAGGGGGCACCACAATGAGCAGTTCTTC
.,TRBJ2-1,TRBD2,TRBV9,15,CASSVIAGGMDEQFF,TGTGCCAGCAGCGTAATAGCGGGAGGAATGGATGAGCAGTTCTTC
.,TRBJ1-3,.,TRBV5-1,16,CASSQGTASSGNTIYF,TGTGCCAGCAGCCAGGGGACGGCGAGCTCTGGAAACACCATATATTTT
.,TRBJ1-5,TRBD1,TRBV10-3,14,CAIKGTGDNQPQHF,TGTGCCATCAAAGGGACAGGGGATAATCAGCCCCAGCATTTT
.,TRBJ1-1,TRBD1,TRBV7-6,19,CASSSPLGTGGPSGSEAFF,TGTGCCAGCAGCTCCCCCTTGGGGACAGGGGGCCCGTCGGGGTCTGAAGCTTTCTTT
.,TRBJ2-1,TRBD1,TRBV6-5,13,CASLGTGPHEQFF,TGTGCCAGCCTTGGGACAGGTCCTCATGAGCAGTTCTTC
.,TRBJ1-3,.,TRBV30,14,CAWTTGSSGNTIYF,TGTGCCTGGACAACAGGAAGCTCTGGAAACACCATATATTTT
.,TRBJ2-3,.,TRBV5-1,12,CASRLSPDTQYF,TGCGCCAGCAGACTTAGTCCAGATACGCAGTATTTT
.,TRBJ1-1,.,TRBV5-6,14,CASSLDLGAEEAFF,TGTGCCAGCAGCTTGGATCTGGGGGCAGAGGAAGCTTTCTTT
.,TRBJ2-3,.,TRBV19,15,CASSIEAGSTDTQYF,TGTGCCAGTAGTATAGAGGCAGGGAGCACAGATACGCAGTATTTT
.,TRBJ1-3,TRBD1,TRBV28,14,CASSSTGAGNTIYF,TGTGCCAGCAGTTCGACAGGGGCTGGAAACACCATATATTTT
.,TRBJ1-1,.,TRBV7-8,15,CASSLNDGGDTEAFF,TGTGCCAGCAGCTTAAATGACGGAGGGGACACTGAAGCTTTCTTT
.,TRBJ1-2,.,TRBV2,11,CASQGPFGYTF,TGTGCCAGCCAGGGCCCTTTTGGCTACACCTTC
.,TRBJ2-5,TRBD1,TRBV18,15,CASSPDRGTQETQYF,TGTGCCAGCTCACCAGACAGGGGGACGCAAGAGACCCAGTACTTC
.,TRBJ2-1,TRBD2,TRBV24-1,15,CATSDPSGMFNEQFF,TGTGCCACCAGTGACCCTAGCGGGATGTTCAATGAGCAGTTCTTC
.,TRBJ1-1,TRBD1,TRBV19,12,CASRLGQTEAFF,TGTGCCAGTAGACTGGGACAGACTGAAGCTTTCTTT
.,TRBJ1-1,.,TRBV6-5,15,CASSYQRELNTEAFF,TGTGCCAGCAGTTACCAACGGGAGCTGAACACTGAAGCTTTCTTT
.,TRBJ2-1,TRBD2,TRBV29-1,15,CSVEDPQRGYNEQFF,TGCAGCGTTGAAGATCCCCAGCGGGGCTACAATGAGCAGTTCTTC
.,TRBJ2-3,TRBD1,TRBV28,17,CASSSLNRGRGTDTQYF,TGTGCCAGCAGCAGTTTGAACAGGGGAAGGGGCACAGATACGCAGTATTTT
once,TRBJ1-2,TRBD1,TRBV27,15,CASSLQTGVGYGYTF,TGTGCCAGCAGTCTTCAGACAGGGGTTGGATATGGCTACACCTTC
.,TRBJ2-5,.,TRBV3-1/TRBV3-2,13,CASSRTLQETQYF,TGTGCCAGCAGCCGGACACTACAAGAGACCCAGTACTTC
.,TRBJ1-2,.,TRBV2,15,CASSRQGINNYGYTF,TGTGCCAGCAGTAGGCAGGGAATAAATAACTATGGCTACACCTTC
.,TRBJ1-3,TRBD1,TRBV5-5,15,CASSLDRGAGNTIYF,TGTGCCAGCAGCCTAGACAGGGGAGCTGGAAACACCATATATTTT
.,TRBJ1-1,.,TRBV29-1,13,CSATTGQNTEAFF,TGCAGCGCCACGACAGGTCAAAACACTGAAGCTTTCTTT
few,TRBJ1-2,.,TRBV6-5,13,CASMSPKHYGYTF,TGTGCCAGCATGTCACCTAAACACTATGGCTACACCTTC
.,TRBJ1-1,.,TRBV19,13,CASSGTMNTEAFF,TGTGCCAGTAGTGGGACAATGAACACTGAAGCTTTCTTT
.,TRBJ1-2,TRBD1,TRBV6-1,16,CASSDRRTGGSHGYTF,TGTGCCAGCAGTGACCGTAGGACAGGGGGCTCGCATGGCTACACCTTC
.,TRBJ2-1,.,TRBV5-1,14,CASSLDAGRNEQFF,TGTGCCAGCAGCTTGGATGCAGGGAGGAATGAGCAGTTCTTC
.,TRBJ2-1,.,TRBV4-1,17,CASSQEGRTVGPNEQFF,TGCGCCAGCAGCCAAGAAGGGCGGACCGTGGGGCCCAATGAGCAGTTCTTC
.,TRBJ2-2,.,TRBV19,12,CATGLPTGELFF,TGTGCCACAGGACTACCTACCGGGGAGCTGTTTTTT
.,TRBJ2-2,TRBD1,TRBV3-1/TRBV3-2,17,CASSQPTGAPFYGELFF,TGTGCCAGCAGCCAACCGACAGGGGCGCCGTTTTACGGGGAGCTGTTTTTT
.,TRBJ2-1,TRBD1,TRBV6-5,14,CASRTGTGGVEQFF,TGTGCCAGCAGAACCGGGACAGGGGGCGTTGAGCAGTTCTTC
.,TRBJ2-1,.,TRBV19,14,CASSMGGSYNEQFF,TGTGCCAGTAGTATGGGGGGCTCCTACAATGAGCAGTTCTTC
.,TRBJ2-1,TRBD2,TRBV15,17,CATSRGESGTSLNEQFF,TGTGCCACCAGCAGAGGGGAATCCGGGACTAGTCTCAATGAGCAGTTCTTC
.,TRBJ1-4,.,TRBV13,17,CASSLGGARSPNEKLFF,TGTGCCAGCAGCTTAGGGGGGGCGCGGTCCCCTAATGAAAAACTGTTTTTT
once,TRBJ2-2,.,TRBV5-1,15,CASSFGGWGTGELFF,TGCGCCAGCAGCTTCGGCGGGTGGGGAACCGGGGAGCTGTTTTTT
.,TRBJ1-2,TRBD1,TRBV3-1/TRBV3-2,14,CASSPPGTVYGYTF,TGTGCCAGCAGCCCCCCCGGGACAGTCTATGGCTACACCTTC
once,TRBJ2-1,TRBD2,TRBV19,16,CASSILLGTSVNEQFF,TGTGCCAGTAGTATCCTCTTGGGGACTAGCGTCAATGAGCAGTTCTTC
.,TRBJ1-5,.,TRBV3-1/TRBV3-2,16,CASSPAGDTGNQPQHF,TGTGCCAGCAGCCCAGCAGGGGATACGGGCAATCAGCCCCAGCATTTT
.,TRBJ1-5,TRBD1,TRBV19,17,CASSIPQGDISNQPQHF,TGTGCCAGTAGTATCCCGCAGGGGGACATTAGCAATCAGCCCCAGCATTTT
.,TRBJ1-2,.,TRBV15,13,CATSRDPFYGYTF,TGTGCCACCAGCAGAGACCCCTTCTATGGCTACACCTTC
once,TRBJ1-4,.,TRBV18,13,CASSGVTNEKLFF,TGTGCCAGCTCCGGGGTGACTAATGAAAAACTGTTTTTT
few,TRBJ1-6,TRBD1,TRBV6-4,14,CASSDSTGGSPLHF,TGTGCCAGCAGTGACTCGACAGGGGGTTCACCCCTCCACTTT
.,TRBJ2-6,.,TRBV30,15,CAWSGNRAGANVLTF,TGTGCCTGGAGTGGCAACAGGGCTGGGGCCAACGTCCTGACTTTC
once,TRBJ2-2,.,TRBV5-4,14,CASSLAGYTGELFF,TGTGCCAGCAGCTTGGCCGGGTATACCGGGGAGCTGTTTTTT
.,TRBJ1-4,TRBD1,TRBV19,15,CASSITTGINEKLFF,TGTGCCAGTAGTATAACGACAGGGATTAATGAAAAACTGTTTTTT
once,TRBJ1-1,TRBD1,TRBV18,14,CASSPDRGGTEAFF,TGTGCCAGCTCACCTGACAGGGGAGGGACTGAAGCTTTCTTT
.,TRBJ1-6,TRBD1,TRBV27,18,CASSLIRQGALSNSPLHF,TGTGCCAGCAGCCTAATCCGACAGGGGGCGTTATCTAATTCACCCCTCCACTTT
.,TRBJ1-3,.,TRBV11-3,13,CASSRSSGNTIYF,TGTGCCAGCAGCCGGAGCTCTGGAAACACCATATATTTT
.,TRBJ1-1,.,TRBV24-1,12,CATSDTGTEAFF,TGTGCCACCAGTGATACGGGAACTGAAGCTTTCTTT
.,TRBJ1-2,.,TRBV2,14,CASSSRGGGYGYTF,TGTGCCAGCAGTTCCCGGGGGGGAGGATATGGCTACACCTTC
.,TRBJ2-5,TRBD2,TRBV11-3,19,CASSPHLGLAGGEGKTQYF,TGTGCCAGCAGCCCACACCTCGGACTAGCGGGAGGGGAGGGGAAGACCCAGTACTTC
.,TRBJ2-5,TRBD1,TRBV27,15,CASSYRQGAFGTQYF,TGTGCCAGCAGTTACAGACAGGGGGCTTTCGGGACCCAGTACTTC
.,TRBJ2-1,.,TRBV18,17,CASSPAPGRTTLGEQFF,TGTGCCAGCTCGCCAGCCCCCGGCCGTACGACTTTGGGTGAGCAGTTCTTC